This T cell receptor (beta chain) was found in a study of radiotherapy plus CTLA-4 blockade in lung cancer (dated by TCRdb to about 2018). About the full investigation: Among the enrolled patients, about 19% had an objective response, and 31% reached disease control.

The paper as a whole reports these results and caveats: After treatment with radiotherapy and ipilimumab, TCR clones that came from tumors expanded in the peripheral blood. The strongest predictors of response, as reported, were early dynamic changes in blood T cell clones along with a rise in serum interferon-beta after radiation.

Concerning this clone itself: Its antigen has not been determined. Base qualities are not at hand, and no much larger clone is one base apart.

Library method: the immunoSEQ multiplex PCR assay. TCRdb stores this immuneACCESS table with in-frame sequences only. Part of the clones is absent; in the studies checked, under half of the shortfall reflects unresolved V genes, and no reason is known for the rest. For this sample the table gives roughly 86,000 clones, of which under 85% were detected only once. In total, the top ten clones hold 0.82% of the sample. The study tested focal radiation therapy combined with CTLA-4 blockade (ipilimumab) in patients with chemo-refractory metastatic non-small-cell lung cancer. The junction shows trimming of 2 bases on V and 0 bases on J, and the gene matches do not reach 6 bases of it. CDR1 and CDR2, per the germline V gene (reference sequence), are MNHEY and SMNVEV. The CDR3 covers 16 residues, taking in both the cysteine and the phenylalanine. Only the CDR3 part of the read is kept: 48 bases, read in frame from the first base.

The material sequenced was peripheral blood, taken from a patient treated with radiotherapy plus ipilimumab. The source of this sequence is a human donor with non-small cell lung cancer who had stable disease on radiotherapy plus ipilimumab. The sequence joins TRBV27 to TRBJ2-7; TRBD1 aligns with 8 central bases. The CDR3 protein sequence reads: CASSLVGQVLSYEQYF. The sequenced DNA is TGTGCCAGCAGTTTAGTGGGACAGGTTCTCTCCTACGAGCAGTACTTC.